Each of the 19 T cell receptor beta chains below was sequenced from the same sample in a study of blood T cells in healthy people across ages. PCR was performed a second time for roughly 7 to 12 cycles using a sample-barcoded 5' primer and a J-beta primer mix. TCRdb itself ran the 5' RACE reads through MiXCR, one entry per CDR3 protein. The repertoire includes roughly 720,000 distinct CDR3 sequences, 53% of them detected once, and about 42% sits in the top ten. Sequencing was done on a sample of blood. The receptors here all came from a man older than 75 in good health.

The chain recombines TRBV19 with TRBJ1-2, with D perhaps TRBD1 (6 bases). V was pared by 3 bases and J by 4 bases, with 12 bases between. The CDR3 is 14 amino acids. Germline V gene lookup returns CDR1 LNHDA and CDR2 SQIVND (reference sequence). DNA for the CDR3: TGTGCCAGTAGTATCCGGGGGGCGACCTATGGCTACACCTTC. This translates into CASSIRGATYGYTF.

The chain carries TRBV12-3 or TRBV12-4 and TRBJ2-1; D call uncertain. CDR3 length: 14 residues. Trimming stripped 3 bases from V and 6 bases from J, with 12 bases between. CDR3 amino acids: CASSFLRSGNEQFF. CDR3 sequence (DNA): TGTGCCAGCAGTTTTCTGCGGTCGGGCAATGAGCAGTTCTTC.

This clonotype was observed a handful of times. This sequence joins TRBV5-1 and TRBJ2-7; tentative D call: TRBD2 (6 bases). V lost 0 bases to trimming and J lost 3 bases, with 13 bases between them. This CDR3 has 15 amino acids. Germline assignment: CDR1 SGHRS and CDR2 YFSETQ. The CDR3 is CASSLAPGEYYEQYF. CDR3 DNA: TGCGCCAGCAGCTTGGCGCCGGGAGAATACTACGAGCAGTACTTC.

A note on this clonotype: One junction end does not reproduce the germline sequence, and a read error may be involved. In nucleotides, the CDR3 is TGTGCCGGCAGGGACAGGGGGCCCTCCTACGAGCAGTACTTC. Its translation: CAGRDRGPSYEQYF. The chain carries TRBV2 and TRBJ2-7, with 12 bases that match TRBD1. The CDR3 sequence is 14 residues long. Germline V gene sequence: CDR1 SNHLY, CDR2 FYNNEI.

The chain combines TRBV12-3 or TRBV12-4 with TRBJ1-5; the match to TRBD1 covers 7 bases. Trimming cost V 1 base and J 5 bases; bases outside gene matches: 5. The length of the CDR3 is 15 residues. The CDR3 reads CASSLGGGGDQPQHF. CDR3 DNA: TGTGCCAGCAGTTTAGGAGGGGGCGGCGATCAGCCCCAGCATTTT.

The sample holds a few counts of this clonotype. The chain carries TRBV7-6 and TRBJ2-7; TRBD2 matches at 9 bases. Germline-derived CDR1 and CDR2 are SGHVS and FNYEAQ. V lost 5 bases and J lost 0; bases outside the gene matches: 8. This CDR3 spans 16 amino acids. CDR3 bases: TGTGCCAGCAGCCCCTTCGGACTAGCGCTCTCCTACGAGCAGTACTTC. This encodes CASSPFGLALSYEQYF.

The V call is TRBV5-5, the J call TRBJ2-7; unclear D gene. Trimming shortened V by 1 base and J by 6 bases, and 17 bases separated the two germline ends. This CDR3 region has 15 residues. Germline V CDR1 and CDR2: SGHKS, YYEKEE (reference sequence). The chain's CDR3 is CASSLTPPGWVEQYF. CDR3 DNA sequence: TGTGCCAGCAGCTTGACCCCCCCTGGGTGGGTCGAGCAGTACTTC.

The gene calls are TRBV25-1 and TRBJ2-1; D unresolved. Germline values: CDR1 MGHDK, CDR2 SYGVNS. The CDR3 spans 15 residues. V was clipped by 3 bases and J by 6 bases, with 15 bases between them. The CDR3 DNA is TGTGCCAGCAGTGAGGCCGGGCCTTACTCCAATGAGCAGTTCTTC. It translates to CASSEAGPYSNEQFF.

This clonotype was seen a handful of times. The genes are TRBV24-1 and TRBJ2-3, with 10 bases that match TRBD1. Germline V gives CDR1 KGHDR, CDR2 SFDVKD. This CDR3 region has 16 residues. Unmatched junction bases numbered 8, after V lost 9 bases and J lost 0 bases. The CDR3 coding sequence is TGTGCCACCGCCGACGACAGGGGGCCAAGCACAGATACGCAGTATTTT. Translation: CATADDRGPSTDTQYF.

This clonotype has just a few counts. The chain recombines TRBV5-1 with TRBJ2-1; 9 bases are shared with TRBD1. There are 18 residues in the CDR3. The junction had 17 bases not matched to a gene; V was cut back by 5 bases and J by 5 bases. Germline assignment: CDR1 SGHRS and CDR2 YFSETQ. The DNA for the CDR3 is TGCGCCAGCAGTTCCCCCCCGCGGGGGACAGGGCCCCACAATGAGCAGTTCTTC. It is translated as CASSSPPRGTGPHNEQFF.

CDR3 amino acids: CASSLDLKAQEQFF. The CDR3 DNA reads as TGTGCCAGCAGCTTAGACCTTAAAGCGCAGGAGCAGTTCTTC. The V call is TRBV7-9, the J call TRBJ2-1; D call uncertain. V lost 1 base, J lost 10 bases, and 14 bases lay in between. The CDR3 sequence is 14 residues long. Germline assignment: CDR1 SEHNR and CDR2 FQNEAQ (reference sequence).

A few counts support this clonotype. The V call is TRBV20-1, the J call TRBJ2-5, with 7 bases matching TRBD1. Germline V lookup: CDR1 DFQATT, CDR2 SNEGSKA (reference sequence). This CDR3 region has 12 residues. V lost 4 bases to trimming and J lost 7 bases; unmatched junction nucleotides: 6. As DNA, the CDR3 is TGCAGTGCTACTACAGGGGTCGGGACCCAGTACTTC. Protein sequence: CSATTGVGTQYF.

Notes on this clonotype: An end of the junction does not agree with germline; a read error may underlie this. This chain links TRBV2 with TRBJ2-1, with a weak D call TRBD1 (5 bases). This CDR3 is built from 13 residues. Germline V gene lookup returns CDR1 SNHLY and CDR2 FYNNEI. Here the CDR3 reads CASSPTAYSEQFF. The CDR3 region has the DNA TGTGCCAGCAGCCCGACAGCCTACAGTGAGCAGTTCTTC.

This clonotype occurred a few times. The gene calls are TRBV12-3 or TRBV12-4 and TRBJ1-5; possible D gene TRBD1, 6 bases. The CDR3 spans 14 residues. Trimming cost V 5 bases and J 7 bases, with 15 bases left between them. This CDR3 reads CASSHTGSGQPQHF. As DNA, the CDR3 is TGTGCCAGCAGTCACACAGGGTCGGGACAGCCCCAGCATTTT.

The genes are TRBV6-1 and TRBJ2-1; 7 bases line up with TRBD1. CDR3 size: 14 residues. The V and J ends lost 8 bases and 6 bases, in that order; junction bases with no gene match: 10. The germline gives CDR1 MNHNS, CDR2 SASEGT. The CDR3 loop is CASVRAGGFNEQFF. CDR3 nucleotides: TGTGCCAGCGTCCGGGCAGGGGGTTTCAATGAGCAGTTCTTC.

In DNA form, the CDR3 reads TGCAGTGCACACAGAACCTACGAGCAGTACTTC. This codes for CSAHRTYEQYF. The J gene is TRBJ2-7, the V gene TRBV20-1; D remains ambiguous. The CDR3 loop spans 11 amino acids. CDR1 is DFQATT, CDR2 SNEGSKA, per germline (reference sequence). V lost 6 bases and J lost 2, with 8 bases in between.

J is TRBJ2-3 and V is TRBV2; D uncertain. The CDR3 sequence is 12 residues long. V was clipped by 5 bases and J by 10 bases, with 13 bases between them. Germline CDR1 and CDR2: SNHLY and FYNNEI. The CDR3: CASSRTDRSQYF. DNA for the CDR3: TGTGCCAGCAGTCGGACGGACCGGTCGCAGTATTTT.

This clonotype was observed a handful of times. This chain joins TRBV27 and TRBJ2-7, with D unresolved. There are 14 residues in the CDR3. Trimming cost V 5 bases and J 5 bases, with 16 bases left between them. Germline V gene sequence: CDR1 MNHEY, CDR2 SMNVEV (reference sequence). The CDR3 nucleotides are TGTGCCAGCAGTGCAGCCTTCGGGCTTAACGAGCAGTACTTC. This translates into CASSAAFGLNEQYF.

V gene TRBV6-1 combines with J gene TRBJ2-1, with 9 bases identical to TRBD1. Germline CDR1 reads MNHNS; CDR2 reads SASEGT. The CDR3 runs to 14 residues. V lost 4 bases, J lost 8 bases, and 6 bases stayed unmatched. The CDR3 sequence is CASSVPGTGYEQFF. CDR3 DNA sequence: TGTGCCAGCAGTGTCCCCGGGACAGGGTATGAGCAGTTCTTC.